These 13 T cell receptor beta chains originate from one sample sequenced in a study of cytomegalovirus exposure and HLA in healthy donors. This PCR relied on a set of 60 Vbeta primers and 13 Jbeta primers. The table came from immunoSEQ multiplex PCR; TCRdb's copy has only in-frame clones and leaves some out. The sample has 100,000 to 150,000 clones, roughly 70% seen once; the top ten hold 6% to 8.5%. The sequenced material came from PBMCs. The receptors stem from a middle-aged man in good health and CMV-seropositive.

The genes are TRBV4-1 and TRBJ1-1, with 7 bases that match TRBD1. Germline CDR1 and CDR2: MGHRA and YSYEKL. The CDR3 is 15 amino acids. The V and J ends lost 4 bases and 4 bases, in that order; junction bases with no gene match: 9. CDR3 sequence (DNA): TGCGCCAGCAGCCGTGACAGGGTCGGAGGCACTGAAGCTTTCTTT. Translated: CASSRDRVGGTEAFF.

In this sample, this clone turned up a few times. The V and J genes are TRBV5-1 and TRBJ2-7; 11 positions agree with TRBD1. After removal of 2 bases from V and 3 bases from J, the junction contained 4 bases not matched to a gene. CDR3 length equals 15 residues. Looked up from germline, CDR1 is SGHRS and CDR2 is YFSETQ. CDR3 amino acids: CASSLGQGAFYEQYF. The CDR3 region has the DNA TGCGCCAGCAGCTTAGGACAGGGGGCATTCTACGAGCAGTACTTC. Combining the CDR3 with reference TRBV5-1 and TRBJ2-7 gives the whole variable domain KAGVTQTPRYLIKTRGQQVTLSCSPISGHRSVSWYQQTPGQGLQFLFEYFSETQRNKGNFPGRFSGRQFSNSRSEMNVSTLELGDSALYLCASSLGQGAFYEQYFGPGTRLTVT.

The gene calls are TRBV19 and TRBJ1-5; D unclear. V was pared by 7 bases and J by 0 bases, with 10 bases between. Germline V gives CDR1 LNHDA, CDR2 SQIVND (reference sequence). CDR3 length equals 14 residues. CDR3 loop: CASKDTLSNQPQHF. DNA for the CDR3: TGTGCCAGTAAAGACACCCTTAGCAATCAGCCCCAGCATTTT. Together with reference TRBV19 and TRBJ1-5, the CDR3 gives the full variable domain: DGGITQSPKYLFRKEGQNVTLSCEQNLNHDAMYWYRQDPGQGLRLIYYSQIVNDFQKGDIAEGYSVSREKKESFPLTVTSAQKNPTAFYLCASKDTLSNQPQHFGDGTRLSIL.

The V gene is TRBV2, the J gene TRBJ2-2, with a weak D call TRBD1 (6 bases). This CDR3 is built from 16 residues. V shed 2 bases and J shed 4 bases, with 14 bases lying between them. The germline gives CDR1 SNHLY, CDR2 FYNNEI. In DNA form, the CDR3 reads TGTGCCAGCAGTGAAAGAGGAACAGGGACCACCGGGGAGCTGTTTTTT. Its translation is CASSERGTGTTGELFF.

The genes are TRBV2 and TRBJ2-3; 7 nucleotides match TRBD2. Germline assignment: CDR1 SNHLY and CDR2 FYNNEI. The CDR3 has 15 amino acids. J was trimmed by 3 bases and V by 5 bases; bases with no gene match: 8. CDR3 DNA: TGTGCCAGCAGTAGGACTAGAAAGGAGACAGATACGCAGTATTTT. Amino acid sequence: CASSRTRKETDTQYF.

The chain carries TRBV21-1 and TRBJ1-4; the table's D gene call, TRBD1, was not cross checked with the DNA. TRBV21-1 is a pseudogene locus. CDR3 length equals 16 residues. The chain's CDR3 is CASSKRPGQGNEKLFF. The CDR3 nucleotides are TGTGCCAGCAGCAAAAGGCCAGGACAGGGTAATGAAAAACTGTTTTTT.

This chain uses TRBV2 with TRBJ2-7; tentatively, D is TRBD1 (6 bases). The CDR3 has 14 residues. Germline-derived CDR1 and CDR2 are SNHLY and FYNNEI. The V end lost 2 bases, the J end lost 2 bases, and 10 bases lay between the germline ends. The CDR3 loop is CASSELGAPYEQYF. For the CDR3, the DNA is TGTGCCAGCAGTGAACTGGGGGCTCCCTACGAGCAGTACTTC.

The V call is TRBV18, the J call TRBJ1-2; D possibly corresponds to TRBD1 (6 bases). The length of the CDR3 is 14 residues. The germline V gene has CDR1 KGHSH and CDR2 LQKENI. V was shortened by 6 bases and J by 5 bases, with 16 bases between the two germline ends. The CDR3 DNA follows: TGTGCCAGCTCTACCGGGGGGGACATTTATGGCTACACCTTC. Residues: CASSTGGDIYGYTF.

J is TRBJ2-4 and V is TRBV5-1; tentative D call: TRBD1 (5 bases). This CDR3 has 16 amino acids. V shed 0 bases and J shed 5 bases, with 15 bases lying between them. In germline, CDR1 is SGHRS, CDR2 YFSETQ. CDR3 sequence reads: CASSLEQGRVENIQYF. The CDR3 coding sequence is TGCGCCAGCAGCTTGGAGCAGGGTCGGGTGGAAAACATTCAGTACTTC.

Only a few counts were recorded for this clone. The chain is built from TRBV30 and TRBJ2-1, with TRBD1 matching 7 bases. With V trimmed by 4 bases and J by 1 base, 1 base remained unmatched. Germline V gives CDR1 GTSNPN, CDR2 SVGIG (reference sequence). This CDR3 spans 13 amino acids. CDR3 nucleotides: TGTGCCTGGACGGACAGGTCCTACAATGAGCAGTTCTTC. Amino acids: CAWTDRSYNEQFF.

The CDR3 loop reads CASSQTGTSGRATDTQYF. The CDR3 DNA reads TGTGCCAGCAGCCAAACCGGGACTAGCGGGAGGGCAACAGATACGCAGTATTTT. This chain connects TRBV14 to TRBJ2-3; 16 nucleotides agree with TRBD2. The CDR3 has 18 residues. Losses at the gene ends were 2 bases for V and 3 bases for J; bases not matched to a gene: 5. Germline-derived CDR1 and CDR2 are SGHDN and FVKESK.

This clone was counted once. The genes are TRBV2 and TRBJ2-1, with TRBD2 as a possible D gene (5 bases). The length of the CDR3 is 15 residues. The V gene's germline CDR1 is SNHLY and CDR2 FYNNEI. V gave up 5 bases and J gave up 1 base, with 12 bases separating them. The CDR3 DNA is TGTGCCAGCAGTCCGAGTGGCGGGTCCTACAATGAGCAGTTCTTC. Its protein product is CASSPSGGSYNEQFF.

V usage is TRBV7-7 and J usage is TRBJ2-6, with D possibly TRBD2 on 5 matching bases. The CDR3 runs to 14 residues. Germline-derived CDR1 and CDR2 are SSHAT and FNYEAQ (reference sequence). CDR3 amino acids: CAIAGNSGANVLTF. The CDR3 nucleotides read TGTGCTATCGCGGGCAACTCTGGGGCCAACGTCCTGACTTTC.